This T cell receptor beta chain was found in a study of blood T cell repertoires in COVID-19. Overall study context: From T cells, B-cell-depleted T cells, or PBMCs came the material, which was cDNA or gDNA.

The V segment lost 5 bases and the J segment 5 bases; nucleotides outside the gene matches: 4. The germline V gene encodes CDR1 MGHDK and CDR2 SYGVNS. The CDR3 runs to 13 residues. Study processing details: Amplification of reference gene primers provided the estimated nucleated cell counts. Produced via immunoSEQ multiplex PCR; TCRdb's table is partial and in-frame only. V and J calls plus clone size are reproduced from that table; the DNA served to infer D and trimming. Of about 220,000 clones listed, 65% to 90% are singletons. Sequencing was done on a sample of peripheral blood. The rearrangement links TRBV25-1 to TRBJ1-2; 8 bases map to TRBD1. This clonotype originated in a woman in her seventies with acute or convalescent COVID-19. The CDR3 DNA follows: TGTGCCAGCAGTCACCGACAGGGGTATGGCTACACCTTC. Encoded protein: CASSHRQGYGYTF.